Below, one TCR beta chain is given with its context. Germline V gives CDR1 DFQATT, CDR2 SNEGSKA (reference sequence). CDR3 size: 11 residues. The data were obtained in a study of shared clonotypes between healthy human individuals. Authors' methods: In the immunoSEQ data, sequences were junction-only and lacked quality scores, so filtering differed. Produced via immunoSEQ multiplex PCR; TCRdb's table is partial and in-frame only. For V, J and clone size, that table is used; D and trimming come from the DNA. Here the sample spans approximately 2,300,000 clones, approximately 90% being singletons. The sequenced material came from naive CD4+ T cells from PBMCs. Documented subset: CD45RA+ positively selected. The rearrangement uses TRBV20-1 and TRBJ1-1, with a weak D call TRBD1 (5 bases). The clonotype was recovered from a man aged 18 to 30 in good health. Some clones in this sample may be carry-over from other donors' samples. The CDR3 DNA reads as TGCAGCGGAGGGGCGGACACTGAAGCTTTCTTT. Translating gives CSGGADTEAFF.